This T cell receptor beta chain was identified during a study of cytomegalovirus exposure and HLA in healthy donors. In the PCR, 60 Vbeta and 13 Jbeta primers were used. The protocol was immunoSEQ multiplex PCR, while the TCRdb copy is restricted to in-frame clones and leaves out a portion. The repertoire has about 94,000 clones, around 74% of them found once; the top ten carry more than 6%. Only a few counts were recorded for this clone. As yet, its antigen is unknown. As for the donors, each was a healthy bone marrow donor. Findings and limits, study-wide: Later analysis suggested most CMV-associated TCR beta chains were HLA-restricted. Cytomegalovirus-associated TCR beta chains were listed, numbering more than 150.

Sequences were obtained from PBMCs. The receptor's source is a man between 40 and 49 years old in good health and CMV-seropositive.

CDR3 loop: CASSWTDFEAFF. For the CDR3, the DNA is TGTGCCAGCAGCTGGACGGACTTCGAAGCTTTCTTT. The chain joins TRBV7-9 to TRBJ1-1; the D is unclear. The CDR3 spans 12 residues. V was trimmed by 4 bases and J by 8 bases, leaving 11 bases between them. Germline loops: CDR1 SEHNR, CDR2 FQNEAQ (reference sequence).